The T cell receptor beta chain described here comes from a study of T cell changes during pregnancy in multiple sclerosis. Generated by immunoSEQ multiplex PCR, the TCRdb table keeps only in-frame clones and is missing some. The data contain 45,000 to 55,000 clones, 80% to 95% of them singletons. The V and J ends lost 10 bases and 3 bases, in that order; junction bases with no gene match: 9. Germline loops: CDR1 LNHDA, CDR2 SQIVND (reference sequence). This CDR3 is 16 amino acids long. The sample here was CD4+ T cells from peripheral blood mononuclear cells, taken after pregnancy. The source of this sequence is a female donor in good health, enrolled as a control in a pregnancy study. The chain has TRBV19 and TRBJ2-3; 14 bases align to TRBD2. Here the CDR3 reads CATLAGTSGRTDTQYF. The CDR3 DNA reads as TGTGCCACTCTAGCCGGGACTAGCGGGAGAACAGATACGCAGTATTTT.